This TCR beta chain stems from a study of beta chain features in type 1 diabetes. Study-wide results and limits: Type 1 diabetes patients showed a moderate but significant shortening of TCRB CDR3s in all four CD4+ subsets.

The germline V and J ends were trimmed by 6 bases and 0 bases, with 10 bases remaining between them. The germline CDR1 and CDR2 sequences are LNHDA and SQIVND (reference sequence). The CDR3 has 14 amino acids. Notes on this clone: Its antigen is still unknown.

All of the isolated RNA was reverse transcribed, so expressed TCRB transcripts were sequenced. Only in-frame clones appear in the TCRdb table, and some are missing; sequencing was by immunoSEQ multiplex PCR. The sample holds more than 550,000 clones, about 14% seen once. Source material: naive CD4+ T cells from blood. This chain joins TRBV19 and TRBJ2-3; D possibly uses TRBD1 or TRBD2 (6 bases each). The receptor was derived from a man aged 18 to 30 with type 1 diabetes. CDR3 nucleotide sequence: TGTGCCAGTAGAACAGGGACTAGCACAGATACGCAGTATTTT. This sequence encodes CASRTGTSTDTQYF. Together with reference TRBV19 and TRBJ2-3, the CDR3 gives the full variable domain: DGGITQSPKYLFRKEGQNVTLSCEQNLNHDAMYWYRQDPGQGLRLIYYSQIVNDFQKGDIAEGYSVSREKKESFPLTVTSAQKNPTAFYLCASRTGTSTDTQYFGPGTRLTVL.